Listed below are T cell receptor beta chains from one sample, sequenced in a study of cytomegalovirus exposure and HLA in healthy donors. Assay: immunoSEQ multiplex PCR; the TCRdb copy retains only in-frame clones and omits some. The data show about 270,000 clones, approximately 70% seen once. What was sequenced was PBMCs. Receptors were obtained from a female donor in good health and CMV-seronegative. CDR3s include the opening cysteine and the closing phenylalanine or tryptophan.

J,V,CDR3
TRBJ1-4,TRBV2,CASSRERGNEKLFF
TRBJ2-1,TRBV11-3,CASSLDRRVGQFF
TRBJ1-2,TRBV30,CAWSGGTGPKYTF
TRBJ2-7,TRBV5-1,CASGDSPYEQYF
TRBJ2-3,TRBV5-6,CASSRRTSGIPSTDTQYF
TRBJ1-2,TRBV28,CASSLGKGGGYGYTF
TRBJ2-2,TRBV21-1,CASSKGGLAGSPYGELFF
TRBJ2-3,TRBV5-6,CASSYERTDTQYF
TRBJ2-1,TRBV7-8,CASSIRQGVEQFF
TRBJ1-1,TRBV28,CASRGQGYTEAFF
TRBJ2-2,TRBV5-1,CASSYLAGGTGELFF
TRBJ2-7,TRBV10-1,CASSPGLAGFEQYF
TRBJ2-1,TRBV6-4,CASSDSSGSDEQFF
TRBJ2-5,TRBV9,CASSVTSGSGETQYF
TRBJ2-1,TRBV5-1,CASSLDYLGDEQFF
TRBJ2-1,TRBV7-3,CASSLMGLAGDEQFF
TRBJ2-1,TRBV7-2,CASSLGQGVYEQFF
TRBJ1-4,TRBV4-1,CASSQYPPSRGTPNEKLFF
TRBJ1-5,TRBV4-1,CASSQKPIQGNQPQHF
TRBJ1-1,TRBV18,CASSPPQVTEAFF
TRBJ2-1,TRBV4-1,CASSQVQGARGEQFF
TRBJ2-1,TRBV10-3,CASAGLPFYNEQFF
TRBJ2-7,TRBV7-2,CASSLDSAGSYEQYF
TRBJ1-2,TRBV11-2,CASSLSGGRPPNYGYTF
TRBJ1-1,TRBV2,CASSPQGTMNTEAFF
TRBJ1-1,TRBV2,CASIPGGSSGTEAFF
TRBJ1-1,TRBV20-1,CSAMKGPEAFF
TRBJ2-5,TRBV18,CASSPVGETQYF
TRBJ2-3,TRBV28,CASSEAVVAQYF
TRBJ1-1,TRBV27,CASSLTGDTEAFF
TRBJ1-5,TRBV27,CASSLWEGQPQHF
TRBJ2-2,TRBV6-1,CASSDRGDYFPFTGELFF
TRBJ2-1,TRBV5-1,CASSLRGDTYNEQFF
TRBJ2-1,TRBV5-1,CASSLGQGRYYNEQFF
TRBJ2-6,TRBV7-9,CASSRGGSGANVLTF
TRBJ1-5,TRBV6-4,CPHSPSRRNQPQHF
TRBJ1-1,TRBV7-2,CASSLAWTGPNTEAFF
TRBJ2-2,TRBV11-3,CASSFLAGVDTGELFF
TRBJ1-1,TRBV2,CASSTETGLAFF
TRBJ2-7,TRBV5-1,CASRSAASSYEQYF
TRBJ2-6,TRBV5-4,CASRKRDRAGANVLTF
TRBJ2-3,TRBV27,CASARGGPSDTQYF
TRBJ1-2,TRBV7-9,CSSSLQVDGYTF
TRBJ2-7,TRBV11-2,CASSLTDGQTYEQYF
TRBJ1-2,TRBV28,CASSLNIPNYGYTF
TRBJ2-1,TRBV5-4,CASSSRQGYNEQFF
TRBJ2-7,TRBV27,CASSLGLTFVSYEQYF
TRBJ2-1,TRBV27,CASTIRGAGVGEQFF
TRBJ2-1,TRBV6-5,CASRPGTSVEQFF
TRBJ2-3,TRBV6-1,CASSEGRGGGDTQYF
TRBJ1-2,TRBV18,CASSPRTGRGVNYGYTF
TRBJ1-2,TRBV6-1,CASSKETQGSYGYTF
TRBJ2-2,TRBV18,CASPAEMGLRFRWDTGELFF
TRBJ2-1,TRBV9,CASSVEPPTGPNEQFF
TRBJ2-3,TRBV11-2,CASSLGLAGGTDTQYF
TRBJ1-1,TRBV27,CASSRRGAAMEAFF
TRBJ1-2,TRBV2,CASSTRDTSRRGYTF